This T cell receptor (beta chain) emerged from a study of blood T cell repertoires in COVID-19. Study summary: From the United States, Italy and Spain came samples of acute and convalescent COVID-19. PBMCs, B-cell-depleted T cells, or T cells provided the cDNA or gDNA that made up the material.

Source study methods: Amplification from reference gene primers served as the basis for estimated nucleated cell counts. Libraries were prepared by immunoSEQ multiplex PCR; TCRdb keeps only in-frame clonotypes and omits some of them. For V, J and clone size, that table is used; D and trimming come from the DNA. The table shows 37,000 or so clones, with about 87% occurring only once. Germline CDR1 LGHDT, CDR2 YNNKEL (reference sequence). The length of the CDR3 is 15 residues. V lost 1 base and J 5 bases, leaving 12 bases between the germline ends. This TCR was recovered from a man aged 65 to 79 with acute or convalescent COVID-19. Specimen: peripheral blood. This chain joins TRBV3-1 (or the pseudogene TRBV3-2) and TRBJ1-5; TRBD1 might be the D (5 bases). DNA for the CDR3: TGTGCCAGCAGCCAAGGGCGTCAGGGTGATCAGCCCCAGCATTTT. It yields the protein CASSQGRQGDQPQHF.